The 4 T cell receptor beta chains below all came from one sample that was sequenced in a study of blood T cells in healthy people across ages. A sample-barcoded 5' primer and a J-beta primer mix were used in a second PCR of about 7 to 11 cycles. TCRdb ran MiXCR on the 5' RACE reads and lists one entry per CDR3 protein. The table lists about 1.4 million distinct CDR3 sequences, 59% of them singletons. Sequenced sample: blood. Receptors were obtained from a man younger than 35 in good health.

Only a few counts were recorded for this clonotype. CDR3 sequence (DNA): TGTGCCAGCAGTACCGTAGCTCCCTCCTCCTACGAGCAGTACTTC. This gives the protein CASSTVAPSSYEQYF. The rearrangement joins TRBV12-3 or TRBV12-4 to TRBJ2-7; D uncertain. V was trimmed by 5 bases and J by 0 bases, leaving 14 bases between them. The CDR3 totals 15 residues.

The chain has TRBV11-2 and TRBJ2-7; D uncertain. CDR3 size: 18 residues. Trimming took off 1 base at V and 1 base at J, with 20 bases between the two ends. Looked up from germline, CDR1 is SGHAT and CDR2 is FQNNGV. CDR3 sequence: CASSLVTTVSWDSYEQYF. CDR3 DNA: TGTGCCAGCAGCTTAGTTACTACCGTCAGTTGGGATTCCTACGAGCAGTACTTC.

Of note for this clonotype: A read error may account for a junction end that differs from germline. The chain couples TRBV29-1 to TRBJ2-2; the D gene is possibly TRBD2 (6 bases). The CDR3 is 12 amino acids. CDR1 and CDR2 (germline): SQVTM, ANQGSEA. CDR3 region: CSVEGRNGGLFF. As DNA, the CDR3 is TGCAGCGTTGAGGGGAGAAACGGGGGGCTGTTTTTT.

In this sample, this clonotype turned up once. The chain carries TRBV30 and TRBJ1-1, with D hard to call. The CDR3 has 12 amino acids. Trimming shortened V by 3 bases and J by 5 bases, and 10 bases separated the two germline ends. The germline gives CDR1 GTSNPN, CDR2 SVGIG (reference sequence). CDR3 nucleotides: TGTGCCTGGAGGGCGGGATGGACTGAAGCTTTCTTT. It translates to CAWRAGWTEAFF.